The TCR beta chain under discussion was sequenced for a study of blood T cell repertoires in COVID-19. Sequencing was performed with immunoSEQ multiplex PCR; in TCRdb, only in-frame clones are kept and a portion is missing. This sample has around 95,000 clones; more than 85% occur once, and the top ten carry 6.5% to 8%. This clone was counted between two and nine times. Trimming took 2 bases from V and 2 from J, leaving 16 bases between them. CDR1 is MNHNY and CDR2 is SVGAGI in the germline V gene (reference sequence). The CDR3 length is 16 residues. Sequences were obtained from peripheral blood. The sequence derives from a man aged 30-40 years in a cohort sampled during active COVID-19. V usage is TRBV6-6 and J usage is TRBJ2-7; no clear D. CDR3 in amino acids: CASSYGSIRDTYEQYF. The CDR3 bases are TGTGCCAGCAGTTACGGTTCGATAAGAGACACCTACGAGCAGTACTTC.